Below, one T cell receptor delta chain is given with its context. The antigen is undetermined. For this DNA, TCRdb reports the protein of a much larger clone, which diverges at residue 8, most likely from a read error; the protein presented here is translated directly from the DNA. This sample is drawn from a study of γδ T cells in repeated Plasmodium falciparum infection. General study findings and limits: Repeated controlled infections reportedly drove waves of new clonotype selection in Vdelta2-negative, mostly Vdelta1+, gammadelta repertoires. Compared with Australian children, Malian Vdelta2-negative repertoires seemed more clonal, less diverse, less shared. Vgamma9/Vdelta2+ repertoires stayed stably polyclonal over time and infection.

TCRdb reanalyzed the multiplex PCR reads using CATT. The table includes around 86,000 delta-chain clones, more than 1.4% detected once. Flow sorting of PBMC yielded separate Vgamma9/Vdelta2+ and Vdelta2-negative gammadelta T cell populations for bulk repertoire analysis. J gave up 1 base and V 1 base, and 28 bases lay outside the gene matches. Per germline, CDR1 TVYSNPD and CDR2 GDNSRS (reference sequence). This CDR3 is built from 23 residues. The rearrangement joins TRDV3 to TRDJ2, with 9 bases aligning to TRDD3. This TCR was sampled from a pool of human donors (malaria-infected and uninfected, not separated). Source material: gamma-delta T cells from blood. The chain's CDR3 is CAFMFPPHFGYWGTSFLTAQLFF. For the CDR3, the DNA is TGTGCCTTTATGTTTCCCCCCCACTTCGGGTACTGGGGGACCTCTTTTTTGACAGCACAACTCTTCTTT.